This T cell receptor beta chain came from a study of beta chain features in type 1 diabetes. Points from the study as a whole: Moderate but significant shortening of TCRB CDR3s was recorded in all four CD4+ subsets from Type 1 diabetes patients.

This clone was seen only a few times. Its specificity is unknown. Germline V gives CDR1 SGHDN, CDR2 FVKESK. The CDR3 length is 13 residues. Trimming took 3 bases from V and 6 from J, leaving 12 bases between them. The study reverse transcribed the entire isolated RNA, so it sequenced expressed TCRB transcripts. TCRdb's table, derived via immunoSEQ multiplex PCR, lists solely in-frame clones and lacks some. The table records over 600,000 clones, 9.5% to 15% of them present only once. What was sequenced was naive CD4+ T cells from blood. The TCR sequence derives from a man under 40 with type 1 diabetes. The chain recombines TRBV14 with TRBJ2-7; maybe TRBD1 (5 bases). The CDR3 DNA sequence: TGTGCCAGCAGCCAGGGGTTGGGGCTCGAGCAGTACTTC. It encodes CASSQGLGLEQYF.